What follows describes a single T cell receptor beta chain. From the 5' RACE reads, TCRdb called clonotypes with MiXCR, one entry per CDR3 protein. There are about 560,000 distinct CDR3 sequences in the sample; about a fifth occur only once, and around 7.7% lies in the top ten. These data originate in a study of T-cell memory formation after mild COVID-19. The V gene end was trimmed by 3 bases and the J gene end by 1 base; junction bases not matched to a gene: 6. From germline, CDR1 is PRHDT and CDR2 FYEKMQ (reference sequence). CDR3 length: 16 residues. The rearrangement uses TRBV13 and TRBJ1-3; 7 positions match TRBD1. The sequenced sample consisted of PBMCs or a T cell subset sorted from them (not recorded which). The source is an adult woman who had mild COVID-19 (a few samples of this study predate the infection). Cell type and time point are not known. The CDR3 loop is CASSLGRGFSGNTIYF. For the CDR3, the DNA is TGTGCCAGCAGCTTGGGCAGGGGGTTTTCTGGAAACACCATATATTTT.